The 5 T cell receptor beta chains reported below all come from one sample, sequenced in a study of blood T cell repertoires in COVID-19. Some clones are missing from TCRdb's copy, which holds only in-frame ones; the method was immunoSEQ multiplex PCR. The table records over 200,000 clones, approximately 75% of them present only once. Sequencing was performed on PBMCs or T cells enriched from blood (not recorded which). These receptors were collected from a man between 35 and 55 years old who had recovered from COVID-19.

The gene calls are TRBV2 and TRBJ1-1; D gene unclear. CDR1 and CDR2 (germline): SNHLY, FYNNEI. CDR3 size: 13 residues. V was shortened by 8 bases and J by 3 bases, with 13 bases between the two germline ends. CDR3 DNA: TGTGCCAGCTGTTGCCTTCAGGACACTGAAGCTTTCTTT. This translates into CASCCLQDTEAFF.

The chain has TRBV27 and TRBJ1-5; perhaps TRBD1 as D (5 bases). The germline V gene has CDR1 MNHEY and CDR2 SMNVEV (reference sequence). Trimming shortened V by 2 bases and J by 6 bases, and 11 bases separated the two germline ends. This CDR3 has 14 residues. DNA of the CDR3: TGTGCCAGCAGTTTAGAGGGGAGGGGTCAGCCCCAGCATTTT. Translating gives CASSLEGRGQPQHF.

This sequence joins TRBV24-1 and TRBJ1-2; TRBD1 might be the D (5 bases). Germline CDR1 and CDR2: KGHDR and SFDVKD. The V end was cut by 9 bases, the J end by 4 bases, with 17 bases between. This CDR3 comprises 14 residues. For the CDR3, the DNA is TGTGCCACCTCCAGGGCCCTTGCTCCCTATGGCTACACCTTC. Protein: CATSRALAPYGYTF.

The chain joins TRBV27 to TRBJ1-2; D possibly corresponds to TRBD1 (6 bases). Germline CDR1 is MNHEY and CDR2 is SMNVEV (reference sequence). V was cut by 8 bases and J by 8 bases, with 15 bases left in between. The CDR3 has 12 amino acids. The CDR3 DNA follows: TGTGCCAGCTTGGGTCAGGGGATAGGCTACACCTTC. This sequence encodes CASLGQGIGYTF.

V usage is TRBV30 and J usage is TRBJ1-1; D possibly corresponds to TRBD1 (5 bases). Trimming stripped 3 bases from V and 1 base from J, with 12 bases between. The germline gives CDR1 GTSNPN, CDR2 SVGIG (reference sequence). The CDR3 is made up of 14 amino acids. Written as DNA, the CDR3 is TGTGCCTGGAGAGGGGCCATTGGGAACACTGAAGCTTTCTTT. This encodes CAWRGAIGNTEAFF. The variable domain in full, completed from reference TRBV30 and TRBJ1-1, reads SQTIHQWPATLVQPVGSPLSLECTVEGTSNPNLYWYRQAAGRGLQLLFYSVGIGQISSEVPQNLSASRPQDRQFILSSKKLLLSDSGFYLCAWRGAIGNTEAFFGQGTRLTVV.